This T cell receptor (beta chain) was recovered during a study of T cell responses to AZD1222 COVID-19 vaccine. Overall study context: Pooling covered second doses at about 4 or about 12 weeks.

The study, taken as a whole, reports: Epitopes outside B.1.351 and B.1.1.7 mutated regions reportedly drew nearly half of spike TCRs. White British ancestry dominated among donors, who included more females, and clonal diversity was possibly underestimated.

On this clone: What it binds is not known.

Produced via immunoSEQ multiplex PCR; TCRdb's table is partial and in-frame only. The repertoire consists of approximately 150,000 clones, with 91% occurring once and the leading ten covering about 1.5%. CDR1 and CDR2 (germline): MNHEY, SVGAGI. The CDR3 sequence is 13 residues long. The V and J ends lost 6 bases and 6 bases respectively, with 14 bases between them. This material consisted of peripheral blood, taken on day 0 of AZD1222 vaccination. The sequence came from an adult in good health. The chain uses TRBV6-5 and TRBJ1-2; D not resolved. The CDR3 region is CASRPTSRDGYTF. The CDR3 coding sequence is TGTGCCAGCAGGCCAACCTCGAGGGATGGCTACACCTTC.